This section outlines one T cell receptor (beta chain) sequence together with its context. This sample is drawn from a study of CD8+ T cells in alopecia areata. Germline loops: CDR1 SNHLY, CDR2 FYNNEI. Between the trimmed V and J ends, which lost 10 bases and 11 bases, there was a span of 26 bases. CDR3 length equals 14 residues. It was cDNA, reverse transcribed from extracted RNA, that served as the sequencing template. Using immunoSEQ multiplex PCR, the repertoire was profiled, and TCRdb retains in-frame clones only, with some absent. The sample holds about 130,000 clones, almost 50% seen once. The clonotype originates from a human donor with alopecia areata. Specimen: CD8+ T cells sorted from blood, collected at week 0. V gene TRBV2 combines with J gene TRBJ1-1; D remains unclear. The chain's CDR3 is CATYSAPSLGWAFF. In DNA form, the CDR3 reads TGTGCCACCTACTCGGCGCCGTCTTTAGGGTGGGCTTTCTTT. The entire variable domain, with the rest obtained from reference TRBV2 and TRBJ1-1, is as follows: EPEVTQTPSHQVTQMGQEVILRCVPISNHLYFYWYRQILGQKVEFLVSFYNNEISEKSEIFDDQFSVERPDGSNFTLKIRSTKLEDSAMYFCATYSAPSLGWAFFGQGTRLTVV.